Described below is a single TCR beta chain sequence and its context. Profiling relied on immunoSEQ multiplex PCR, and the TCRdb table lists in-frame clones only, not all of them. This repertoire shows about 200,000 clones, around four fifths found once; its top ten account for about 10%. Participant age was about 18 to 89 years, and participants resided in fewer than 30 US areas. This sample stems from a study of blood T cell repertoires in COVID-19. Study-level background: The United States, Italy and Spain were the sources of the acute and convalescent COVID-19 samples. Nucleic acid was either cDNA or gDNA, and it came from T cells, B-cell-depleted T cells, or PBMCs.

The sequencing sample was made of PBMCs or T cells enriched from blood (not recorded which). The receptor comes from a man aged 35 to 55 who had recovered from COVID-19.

As DNA, the CDR3 is TGTGCCAGCAGCCCCGGCCAGCGATATGGCTACACCTTC. Its translation: CASSPGQRYGYTF. The genes are TRBV2 and TRBJ1-2; D gene uncertain. The CDR3 consists of 13 residues. Trimming pared 6 bases from V and 5 bases from J, leaving 13 bases between. In germline, CDR1 is SNHLY, CDR2 FYNNEI.